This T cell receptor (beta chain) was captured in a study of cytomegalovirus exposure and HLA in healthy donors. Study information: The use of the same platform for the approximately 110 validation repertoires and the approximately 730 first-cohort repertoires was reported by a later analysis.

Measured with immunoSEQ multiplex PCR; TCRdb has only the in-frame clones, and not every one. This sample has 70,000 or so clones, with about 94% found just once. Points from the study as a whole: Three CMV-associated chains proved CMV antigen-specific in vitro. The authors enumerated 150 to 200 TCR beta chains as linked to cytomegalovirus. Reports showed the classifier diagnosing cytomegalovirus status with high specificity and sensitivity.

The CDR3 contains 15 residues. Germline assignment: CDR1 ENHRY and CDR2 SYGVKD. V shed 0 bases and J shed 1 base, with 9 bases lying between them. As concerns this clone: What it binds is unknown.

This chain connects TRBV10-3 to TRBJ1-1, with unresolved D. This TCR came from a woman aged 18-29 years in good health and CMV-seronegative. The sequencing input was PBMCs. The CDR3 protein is CAISESEVTNTEAFF. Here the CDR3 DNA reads TGTGCCATCAGTGAGTCTGAGGTGACGAACACTGAAGCTTTCTTT.